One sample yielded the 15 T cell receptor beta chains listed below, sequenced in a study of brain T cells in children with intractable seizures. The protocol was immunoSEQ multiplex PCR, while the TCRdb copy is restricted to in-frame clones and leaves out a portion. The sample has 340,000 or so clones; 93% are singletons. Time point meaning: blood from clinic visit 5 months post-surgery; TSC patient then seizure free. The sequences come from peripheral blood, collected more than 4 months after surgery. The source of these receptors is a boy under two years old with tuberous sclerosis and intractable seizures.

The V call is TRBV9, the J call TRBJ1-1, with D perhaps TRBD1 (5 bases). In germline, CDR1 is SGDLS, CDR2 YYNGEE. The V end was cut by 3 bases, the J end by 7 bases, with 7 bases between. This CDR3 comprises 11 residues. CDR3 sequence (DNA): TGTGCCAGCAGCGCGGGGGGTGAAGCTTTCTTT. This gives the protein CASSAGGEAFF.

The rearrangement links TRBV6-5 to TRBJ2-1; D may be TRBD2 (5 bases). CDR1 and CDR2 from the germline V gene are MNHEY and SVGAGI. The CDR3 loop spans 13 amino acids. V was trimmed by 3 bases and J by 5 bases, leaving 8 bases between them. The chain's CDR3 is CASSYRGNNEQFF. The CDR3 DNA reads TGTGCCAGCAGTTATAGAGGGAACAATGAGCAGTTCTTC.

The CDR3 loop is CASTNRADWDTEAFF. The CDR3 nucleotides are TGTGCCAGCACCAATAGGGCAGATTGGGACACTGAAGCTTTCTTT. This sequence joins TRBV7-8 and TRBJ1-1; D unclear. This CDR3 region has 15 residues. From germline, CDR1 is SGHVS and CDR2 FQNEAQ. V shed 7 bases and J shed 3 bases, with 18 bases lying between them.

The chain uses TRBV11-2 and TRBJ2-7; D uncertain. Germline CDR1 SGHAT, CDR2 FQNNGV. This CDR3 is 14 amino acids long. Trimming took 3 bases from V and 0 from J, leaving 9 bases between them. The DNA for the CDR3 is TGTGCCAGCAGCTTCGTCCAGCACTCCTACGAGCAGTACTTC. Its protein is CASSFVQHSYEQYF.

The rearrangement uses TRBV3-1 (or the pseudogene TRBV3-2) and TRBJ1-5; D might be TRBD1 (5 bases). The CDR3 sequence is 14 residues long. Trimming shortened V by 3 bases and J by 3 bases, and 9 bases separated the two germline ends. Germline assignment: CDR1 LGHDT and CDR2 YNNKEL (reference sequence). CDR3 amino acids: CASSHLGDNQPQHF. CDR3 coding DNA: TGTGCCAGCAGCCATTTAGGGGACAATCAGCCCCAGCATTTT.

CDR3 DNA sequence: TGTGCCAGCCAGGGAGGACTTTGGATGAACACTGAAGCTTTCTTT. This translates into CASQGGLWMNTEAFF. The chain recombines TRBV19 with TRBJ1-1, with TRBD1 as a possible D gene (5 bases). The V gene's germline CDR1 is LNHDA and CDR2 SQIVND (reference sequence). This CDR3 region has 15 residues. Trimming cost V 9 bases and J 0 bases, with 17 bases left between them.

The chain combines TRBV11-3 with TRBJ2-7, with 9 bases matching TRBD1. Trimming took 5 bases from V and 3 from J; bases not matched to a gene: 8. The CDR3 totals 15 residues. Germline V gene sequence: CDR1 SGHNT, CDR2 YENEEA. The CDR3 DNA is TGTGCCAGCAGCCCTACCGGGACAGGGAACTACGAGCAGTACTTC. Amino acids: CASSPTGTGNYEQYF.

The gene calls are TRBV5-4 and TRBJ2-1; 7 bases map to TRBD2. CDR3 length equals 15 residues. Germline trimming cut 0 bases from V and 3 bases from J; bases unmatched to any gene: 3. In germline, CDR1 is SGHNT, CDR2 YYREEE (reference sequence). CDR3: CASSLVLADYNEQFF. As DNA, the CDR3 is TGTGCCAGCAGCTTGGTCCTAGCGGACTACAATGAGCAGTTCTTC.

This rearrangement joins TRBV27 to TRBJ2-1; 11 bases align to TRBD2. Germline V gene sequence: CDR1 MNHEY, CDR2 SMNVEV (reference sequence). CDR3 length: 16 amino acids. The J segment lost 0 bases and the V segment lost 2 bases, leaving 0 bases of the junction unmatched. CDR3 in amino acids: CASSLGTSGSYNEQFF. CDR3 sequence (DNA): TGTGCCAGCAGTTTAGGGACTAGCGGCTCCTACAATGAGCAGTTCTTC.

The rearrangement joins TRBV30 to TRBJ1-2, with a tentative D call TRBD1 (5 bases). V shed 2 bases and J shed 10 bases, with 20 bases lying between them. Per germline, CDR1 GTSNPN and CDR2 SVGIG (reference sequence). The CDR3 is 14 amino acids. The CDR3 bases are TGTGCCTGGAGTATGGTCGGGACCCCGGTGGACTACACCTTC. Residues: CAWSMVGTPVDYTF.

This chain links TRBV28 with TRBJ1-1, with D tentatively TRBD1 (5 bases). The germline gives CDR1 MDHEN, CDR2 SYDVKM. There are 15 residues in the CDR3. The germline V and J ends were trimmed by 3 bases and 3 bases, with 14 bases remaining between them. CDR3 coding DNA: TGTGCCAGCAGTTTCCGGTCGGGGCGTTACACTGAAGCTTTCTTT. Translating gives CASSFRSGRYTEAFF.

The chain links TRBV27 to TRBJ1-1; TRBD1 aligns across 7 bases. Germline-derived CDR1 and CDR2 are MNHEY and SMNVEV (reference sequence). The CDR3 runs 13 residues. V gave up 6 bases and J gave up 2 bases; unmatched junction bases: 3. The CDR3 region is CASRDRENTEAFF. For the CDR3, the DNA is TGTGCCAGCAGAGACAGGGAAAACACTGAAGCTTTCTTT.

As DNA, the CDR3 is TGTGCCAGCAGTACGTTTGATCGCCCCTTCAACCTGTTTTTT. The encoded protein is CASSTFDRPFNLFF. The chain has TRBV27 and TRBJ2-2; D unresolved. The CDR3 consists of 14 residues. Trimming pared 5 bases from V and 14 bases from J, leaving 21 bases between. CDR1 and CDR2 (germline): MNHEY, SMNVEV (reference sequence).

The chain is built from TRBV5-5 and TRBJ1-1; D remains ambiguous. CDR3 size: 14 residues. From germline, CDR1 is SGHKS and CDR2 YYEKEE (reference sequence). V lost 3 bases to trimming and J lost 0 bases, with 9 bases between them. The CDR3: CASSSFTLNTEAFF. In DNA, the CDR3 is TGTGCCAGCAGCTCCTTCACTCTGAACACTGAAGCTTTCTTT. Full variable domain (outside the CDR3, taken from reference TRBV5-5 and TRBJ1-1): DAGVTQSPTHLIKTRGQQVTLRCSPISGHKSVSWYQQVLGQGPQFIFQYYEKEERGRGNFPDRFSARQFPNYSSELNVNALLLGDSALYLCASSSFTLNTEAFFGQGTRLTVV.

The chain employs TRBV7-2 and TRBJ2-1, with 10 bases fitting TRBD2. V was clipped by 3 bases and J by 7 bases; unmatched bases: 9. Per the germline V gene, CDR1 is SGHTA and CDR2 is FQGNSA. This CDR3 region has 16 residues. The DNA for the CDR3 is TGTGCCAGCAGCTTCCCGGCTAGCGGGAGAGGTAATGAGCAGTTCTTC. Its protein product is CASSFPASGRGNEQFF. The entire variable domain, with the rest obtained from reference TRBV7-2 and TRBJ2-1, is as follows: GAGVSQSPSNKVTEKGKDVELRCDPISGHTALYWYRQSLGQGLEFLIYFQGNSAPDKSGLPSDRFSAERTGGSVSTLTIQRTQQEDSAVYLCASSFPASGRGNEQFFGPGTRLTVL.